This record looks at one T cell receptor beta chain sequence and its context. This clonotype was counted only a few times. No antigen is known for it. No base quality values were provided; no much bigger clone lies one nucleotide off. Library preparation was by RT-PCR. Sequencer: Illumina HiSeq 2500. TCRdb reprocessing: public reads trimmed at Q25 with fastp, clones called with MiXCR, in-frame beta chains kept. For every CDR3 protein sequence, its rows merge into one entry that carries the most common genes and DNA. This sample is represented by 450,000 to 550,000 distinct CDR3 sequences; 25% of them were singletons. The ten top clones hold under 2.5% of the sample. These data belong to a study of response to subunit inactivated influenza vaccine (dated by TCRdb to 2016 to 2018). Regarding the complete study: Deep quantitative T cell receptor repertoire profiling was used in the study to track responses to a trivalent subunit inactivated influenza vaccine. Findings and caveats that apply to the study as a whole: The authors proposed that each seasonal influenza vaccination may bring in only a limited number of new T cells.

The sequencing here drew on CD4+ T cells sorted from PBMCs, taken less than 6 days after vaccination. This clonotype was sampled from a man in his fifties or sixties who received an inactivated influenza vaccine. Donor details come from another sample of the same person, matched by shared clones.

The CDR3 loop reads CSAMEVLPYEQYF. The nucleotide sequence is given as TGCAGTGCCATGGAAGTATTACCCTACGAGCAGTACTTC. The rearrangement joined TRBV20-1 to TRBJ2-7, with the D segment identity uncertain. The CDR3 starts with the cysteine, ends with the phenylalanine, and has 13 residues. The read is trimmed to its CDR3 DNA, 39 bases read in frame from base 1. Relative to germline, V is 6 bases shorter and J is 2 bases shorter, with 14 bases between their ends. The germline V gene (reference sequence) yields DFQATT for CDR1 and SNEGSKA for CDR2.